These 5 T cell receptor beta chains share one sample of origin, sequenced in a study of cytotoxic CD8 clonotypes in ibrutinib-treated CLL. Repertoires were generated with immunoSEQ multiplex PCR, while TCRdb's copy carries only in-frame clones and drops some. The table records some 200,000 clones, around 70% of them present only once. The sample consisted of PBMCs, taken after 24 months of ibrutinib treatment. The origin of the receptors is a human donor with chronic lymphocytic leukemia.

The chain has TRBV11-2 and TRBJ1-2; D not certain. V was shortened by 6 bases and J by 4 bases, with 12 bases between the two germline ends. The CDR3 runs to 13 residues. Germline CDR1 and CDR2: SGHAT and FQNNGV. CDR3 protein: CASSLGFFYGYTF. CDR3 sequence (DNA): TGTGCCAGCAGTTTGGGGTTCTTCTATGGCTACACCTTC.

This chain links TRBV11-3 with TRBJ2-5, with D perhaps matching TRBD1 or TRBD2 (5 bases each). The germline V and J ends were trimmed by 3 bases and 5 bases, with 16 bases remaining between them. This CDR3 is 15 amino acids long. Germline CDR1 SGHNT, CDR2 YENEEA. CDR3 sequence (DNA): TGTGCCAGCAGCTTGGGAGCACAGTGGGGGGAGACCCAGTACTTC. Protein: CASSLGAQWGETQYF.

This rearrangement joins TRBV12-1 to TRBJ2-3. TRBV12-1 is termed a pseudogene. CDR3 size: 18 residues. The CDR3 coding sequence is TGTGCCAGCAGCTTTGGTTTGGGCGGCAGGTTTTCGGCAGATACGCAGTATTTT. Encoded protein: CASSFGLGGRFSADTQYF.

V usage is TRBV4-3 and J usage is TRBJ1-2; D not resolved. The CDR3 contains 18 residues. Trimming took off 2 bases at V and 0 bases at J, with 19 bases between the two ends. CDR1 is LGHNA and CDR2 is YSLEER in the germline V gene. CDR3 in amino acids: CASSQTTKTPSSNYGYTF. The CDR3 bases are TGCGCCAGCAGCCAAACGACAAAAACCCCATCCTCTAACTATGGCTACACCTTC.

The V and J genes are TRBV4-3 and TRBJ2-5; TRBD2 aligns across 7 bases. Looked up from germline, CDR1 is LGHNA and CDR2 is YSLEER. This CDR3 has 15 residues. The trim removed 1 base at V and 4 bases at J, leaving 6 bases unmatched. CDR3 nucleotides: TGCGCCAGCAGCCAAGTTTGGGGGAGGGGAGAGACCCAGTACTTC. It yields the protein CASSQVWGRGETQYF.